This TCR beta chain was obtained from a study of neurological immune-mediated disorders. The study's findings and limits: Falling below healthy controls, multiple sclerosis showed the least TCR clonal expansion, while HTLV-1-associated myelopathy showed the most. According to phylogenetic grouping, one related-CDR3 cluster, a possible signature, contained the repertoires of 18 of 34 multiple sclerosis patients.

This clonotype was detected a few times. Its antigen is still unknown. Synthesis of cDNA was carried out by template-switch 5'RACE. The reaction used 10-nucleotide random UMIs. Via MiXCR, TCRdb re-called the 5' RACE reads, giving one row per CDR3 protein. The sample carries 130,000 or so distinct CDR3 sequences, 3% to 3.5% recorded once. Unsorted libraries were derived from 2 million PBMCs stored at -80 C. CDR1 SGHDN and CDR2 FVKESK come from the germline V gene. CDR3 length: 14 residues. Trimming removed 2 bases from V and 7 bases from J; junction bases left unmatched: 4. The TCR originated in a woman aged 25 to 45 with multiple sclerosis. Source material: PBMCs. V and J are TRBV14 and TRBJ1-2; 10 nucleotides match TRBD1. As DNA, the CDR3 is TGTGCCAGCAGCCAACAGACAGGGGGCATTGGCTACACCTTC. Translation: CASSQQTGGIGYTF.